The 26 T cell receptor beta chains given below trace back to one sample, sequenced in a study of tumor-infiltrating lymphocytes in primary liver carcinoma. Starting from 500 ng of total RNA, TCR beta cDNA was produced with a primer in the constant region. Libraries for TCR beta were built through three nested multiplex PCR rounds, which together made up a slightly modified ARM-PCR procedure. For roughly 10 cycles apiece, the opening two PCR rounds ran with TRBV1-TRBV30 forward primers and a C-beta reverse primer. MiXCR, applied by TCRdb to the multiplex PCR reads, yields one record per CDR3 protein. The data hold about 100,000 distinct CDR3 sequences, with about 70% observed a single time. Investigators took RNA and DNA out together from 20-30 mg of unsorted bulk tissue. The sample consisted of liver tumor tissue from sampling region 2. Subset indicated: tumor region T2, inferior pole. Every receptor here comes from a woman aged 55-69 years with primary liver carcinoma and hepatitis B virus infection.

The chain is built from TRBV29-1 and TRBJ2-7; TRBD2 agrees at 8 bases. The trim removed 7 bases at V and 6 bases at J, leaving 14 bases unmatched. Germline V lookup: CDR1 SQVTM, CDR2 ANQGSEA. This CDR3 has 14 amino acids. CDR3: CSAGLSGGPSEQYF. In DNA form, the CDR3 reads TGCAGCGCCGGACTATCGGGAGGGCCGAGCGAGCAGTACTTC.

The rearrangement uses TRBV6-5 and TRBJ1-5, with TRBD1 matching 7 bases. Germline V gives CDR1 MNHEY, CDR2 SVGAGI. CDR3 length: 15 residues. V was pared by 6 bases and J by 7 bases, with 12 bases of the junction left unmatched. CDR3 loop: CASSRWRGLGQPQHF. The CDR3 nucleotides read TGTGCCAGCAGCAGGTGGAGGGGGCTCGGGCAGCCCCAGCATTTT.

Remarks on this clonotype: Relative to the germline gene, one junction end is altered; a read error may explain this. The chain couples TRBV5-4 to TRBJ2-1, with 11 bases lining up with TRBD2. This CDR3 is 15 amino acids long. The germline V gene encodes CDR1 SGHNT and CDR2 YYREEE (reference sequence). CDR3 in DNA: TGTGCCAGCAGCGTCCGACTAGCGGGGTACAATGAGCGGTTCTTC. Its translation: CASSVRLAGYNERFF.

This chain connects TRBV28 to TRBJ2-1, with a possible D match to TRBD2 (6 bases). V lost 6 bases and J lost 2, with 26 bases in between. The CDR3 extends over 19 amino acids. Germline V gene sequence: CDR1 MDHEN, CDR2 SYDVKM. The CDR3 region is CASSPSGLSGVRAYNEQFF. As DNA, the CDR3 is TGTGCCAGCAGCCCGTCCGGACTATCGGGAGTTAGGGCCTACAATGAGCAGTTCTTC.

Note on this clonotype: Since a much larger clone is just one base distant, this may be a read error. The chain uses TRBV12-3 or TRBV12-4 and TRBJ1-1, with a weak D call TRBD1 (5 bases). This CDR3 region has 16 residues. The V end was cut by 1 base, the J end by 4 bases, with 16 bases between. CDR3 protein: CASSLGFEGLVTEAFF. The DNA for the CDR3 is TGTGCCAGCAGTTTAGGATTCGAGGGGCTGGTCACTGAAGCTTTCTTT.

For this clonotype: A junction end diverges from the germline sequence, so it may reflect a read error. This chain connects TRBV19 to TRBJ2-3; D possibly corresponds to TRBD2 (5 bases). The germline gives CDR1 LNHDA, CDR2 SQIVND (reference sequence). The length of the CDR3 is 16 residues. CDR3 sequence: CANSSGVVGVTDTQYF. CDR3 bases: TGTGCCAATAGTTCTGGAGTAGTGGGAGTAACAGATACGCAGTATTTT.

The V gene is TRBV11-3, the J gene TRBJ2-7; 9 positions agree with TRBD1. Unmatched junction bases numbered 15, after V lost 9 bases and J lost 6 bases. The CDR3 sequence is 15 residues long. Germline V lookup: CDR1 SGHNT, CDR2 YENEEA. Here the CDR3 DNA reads TGTGCCAGTAACTTAGGGACAGGGTGCTCCCTCGAGCAGTACTTC. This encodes CASNLGTGCSLEQYF.

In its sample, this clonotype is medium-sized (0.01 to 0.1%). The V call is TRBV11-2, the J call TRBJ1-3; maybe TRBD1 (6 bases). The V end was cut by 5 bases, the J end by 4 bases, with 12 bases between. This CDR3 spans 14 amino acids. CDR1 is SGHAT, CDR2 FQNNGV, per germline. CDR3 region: CASSPGGRGNTIYF. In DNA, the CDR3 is TGTGCCAGCAGCCCCGGGGGGCGAGGAAACACCATATATTTT.

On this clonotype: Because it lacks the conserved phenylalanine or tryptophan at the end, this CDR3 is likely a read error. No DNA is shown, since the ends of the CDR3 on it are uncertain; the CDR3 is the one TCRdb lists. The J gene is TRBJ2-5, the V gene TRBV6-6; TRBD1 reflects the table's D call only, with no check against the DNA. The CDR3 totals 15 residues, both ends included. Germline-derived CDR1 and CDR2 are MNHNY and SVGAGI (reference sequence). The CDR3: CASSYLGQGQETPYL.

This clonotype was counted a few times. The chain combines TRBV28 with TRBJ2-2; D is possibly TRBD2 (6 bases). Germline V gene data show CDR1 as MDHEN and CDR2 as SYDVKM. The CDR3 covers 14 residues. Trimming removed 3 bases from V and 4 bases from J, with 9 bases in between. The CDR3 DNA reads TGTGCCAGCAGTTTCCGGCGGGGCACCGGGGAGCTGTTTTTT. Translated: CASSFRRGTGELFF.

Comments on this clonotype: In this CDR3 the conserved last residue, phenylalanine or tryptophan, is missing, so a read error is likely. Written as DNA, the CDR3 is TGTGCCAGCAGAAGCGGGAGTGCAAATACGCAGTATTCT. Translating it yields CASRSGSANTQYS. This chain links TRBV6-1 with TRBJ2-3, with 8 bases aligning to TRBD2. The V and J ends lost 6 bases and 7 bases, in that order; junction bases with no gene match: 6. CDR1 is MNHNS and CDR2 is SASEGT in the germline V gene. The CDR3 extends over 13 amino acids.

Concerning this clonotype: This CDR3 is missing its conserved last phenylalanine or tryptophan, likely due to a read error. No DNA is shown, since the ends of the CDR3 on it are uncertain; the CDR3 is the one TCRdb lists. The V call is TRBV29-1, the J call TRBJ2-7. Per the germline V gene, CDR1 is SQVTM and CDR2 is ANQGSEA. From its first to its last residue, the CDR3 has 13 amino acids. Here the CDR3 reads CSVGQRSSYERYY.

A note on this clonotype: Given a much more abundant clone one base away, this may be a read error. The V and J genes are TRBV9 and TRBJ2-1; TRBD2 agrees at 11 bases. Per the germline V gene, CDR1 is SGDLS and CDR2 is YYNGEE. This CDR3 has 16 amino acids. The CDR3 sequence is CTSSDLAGGSYNEQFF. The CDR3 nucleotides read TGTACCAGCAGCGATCTAGCGGGGGGCTCCTACAATGAGCAGTTCTTC. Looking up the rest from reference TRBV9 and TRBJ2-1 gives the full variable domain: DSGVTQTPKHLITATGQRVTLRCSPRSGDLSVYWYQQSLDQGLQFLIQYYNGEERAKGNILERFSAQQFPDLHSELNLSSLELGDSALYFCTSSDLAGGSYNEQFFGPGTRLTVL.

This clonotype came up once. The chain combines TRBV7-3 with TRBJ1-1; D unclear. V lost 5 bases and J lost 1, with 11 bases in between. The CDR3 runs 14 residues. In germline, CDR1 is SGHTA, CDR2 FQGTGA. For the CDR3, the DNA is TGTGCCAGCAGCCCGGGCCCCGCGAACACTGAAGCTTTCTTT. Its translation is CASSPGPANTEAFF.

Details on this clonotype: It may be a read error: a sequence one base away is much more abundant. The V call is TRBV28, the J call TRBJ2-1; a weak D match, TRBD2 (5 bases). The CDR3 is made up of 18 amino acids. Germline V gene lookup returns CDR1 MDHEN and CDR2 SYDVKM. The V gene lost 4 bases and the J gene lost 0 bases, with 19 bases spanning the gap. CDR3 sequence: CASSSLFVQRSSYNEQFF. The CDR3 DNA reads TGTGCCAGCAGTTCCCTCTTCGTACAGCGGAGCTCCTACAATGAGCAGTTCTTC.

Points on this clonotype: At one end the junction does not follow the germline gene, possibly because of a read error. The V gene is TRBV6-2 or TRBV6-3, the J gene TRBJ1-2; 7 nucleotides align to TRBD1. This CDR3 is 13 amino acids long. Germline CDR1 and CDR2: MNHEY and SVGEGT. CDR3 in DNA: TGTGCCAGCTGTGAAACAGGGGAGCGCGGCTGCACCTTC. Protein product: CASCETGERGCTF.

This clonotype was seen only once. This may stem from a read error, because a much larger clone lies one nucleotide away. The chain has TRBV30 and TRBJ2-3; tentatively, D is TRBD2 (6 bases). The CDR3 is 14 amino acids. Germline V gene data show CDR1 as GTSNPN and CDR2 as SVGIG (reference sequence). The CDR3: CAWRRERETDRQYF. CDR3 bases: TGTGCCTGGAGGCGGGAAAGGGAAACAGATAGGCAGTATTTT.

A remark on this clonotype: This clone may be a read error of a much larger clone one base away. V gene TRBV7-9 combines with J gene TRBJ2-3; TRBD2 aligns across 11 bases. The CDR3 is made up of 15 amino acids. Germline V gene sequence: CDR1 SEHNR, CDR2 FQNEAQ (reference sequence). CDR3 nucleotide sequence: TGTGCCAGCAGCTTCGGACTAGCGGGTACAGATACGCACTATTTT. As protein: CASSFGLAGTDTHYF.

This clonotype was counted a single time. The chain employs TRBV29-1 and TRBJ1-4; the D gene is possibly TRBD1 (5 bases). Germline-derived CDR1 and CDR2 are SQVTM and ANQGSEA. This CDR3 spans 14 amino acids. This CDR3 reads CSVGTWDTNEKLFF. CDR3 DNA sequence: TGCAGTGTAGGAACATGGGACACTAATGAAAAACTGTTTTTT.

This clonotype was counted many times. The CDR3 region is CAISDTGRYSYEQYF. DNA of the CDR3: TGTGCCATCAGTGACACCGGACGGTACTCCTACGAGCAGTACTTC. The chain links TRBV10-3 to TRBJ2-7, with no clear D. V was shortened by 3 bases and J by 0 bases, with 12 bases between the two germline ends. The germline V gene encodes CDR1 ENHRY and CDR2 SYGVKD. This CDR3 is 15 amino acids long.

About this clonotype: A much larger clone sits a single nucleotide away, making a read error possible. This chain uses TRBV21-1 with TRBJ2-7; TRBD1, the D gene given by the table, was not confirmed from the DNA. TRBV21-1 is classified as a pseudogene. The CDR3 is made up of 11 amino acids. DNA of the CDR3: TGTGCCAGAAGATCGGGGGGCGAGCAGTACTTC. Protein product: CARRSGGEQYF.

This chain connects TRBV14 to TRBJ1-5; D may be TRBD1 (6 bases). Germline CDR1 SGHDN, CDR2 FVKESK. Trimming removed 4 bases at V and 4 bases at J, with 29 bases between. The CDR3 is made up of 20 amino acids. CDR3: CASSRHPRGQRSMGNQPQHF. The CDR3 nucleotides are TGTGCCAGCAGCCGCCACCCCAGAGGACAGAGGAGTATGGGAAATCAGCCCCAGCATTTT.

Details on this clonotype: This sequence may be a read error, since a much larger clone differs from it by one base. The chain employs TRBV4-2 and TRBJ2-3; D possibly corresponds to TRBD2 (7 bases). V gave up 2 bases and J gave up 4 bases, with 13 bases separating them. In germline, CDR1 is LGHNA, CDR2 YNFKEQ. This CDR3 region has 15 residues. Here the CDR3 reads CASSQREGGSDTQYF. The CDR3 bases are TGTGCCAGCAGCCAAAGGGAGGGGGGCTCAGATACGCAGTATTTT.

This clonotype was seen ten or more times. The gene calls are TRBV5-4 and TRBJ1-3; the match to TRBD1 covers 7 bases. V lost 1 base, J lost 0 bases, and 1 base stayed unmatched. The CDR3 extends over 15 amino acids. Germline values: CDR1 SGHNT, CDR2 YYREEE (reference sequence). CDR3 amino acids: CASSLQGGSGNTIYF. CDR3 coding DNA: TGTGCCAGCAGCTTGCAGGGGGGCTCTGGAAACACCATATATTTT. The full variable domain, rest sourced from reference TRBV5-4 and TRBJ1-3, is ETGVTQSPTHLIKTRGQQVTLRCSSQSGHNTVSWYQQALGQGPQFIFQYYREEENGRGNFPPRFSGLQFPNYSSELNVNALELDDSALYLCASSLQGGSGNTIYFGEGSWLTVV.

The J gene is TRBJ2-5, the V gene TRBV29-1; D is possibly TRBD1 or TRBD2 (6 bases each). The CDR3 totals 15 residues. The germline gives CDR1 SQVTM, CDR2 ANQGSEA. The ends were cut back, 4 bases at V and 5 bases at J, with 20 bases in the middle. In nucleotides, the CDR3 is TGCAGCGTTGGCTCCGGGACATGGGGACTGGAGACCCAGTACTTC. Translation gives CSVGSGTWGLETQYF.

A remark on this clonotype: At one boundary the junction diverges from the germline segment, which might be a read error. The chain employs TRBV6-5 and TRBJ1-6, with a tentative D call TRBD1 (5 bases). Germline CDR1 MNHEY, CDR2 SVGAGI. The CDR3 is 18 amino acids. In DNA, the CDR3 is TGTGCCAGCAGCTACTCGATAGGAAAAGGGGCGGATAATTCACCCCTCCACTTT. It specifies CASSYSIGKGADNSPLHF.